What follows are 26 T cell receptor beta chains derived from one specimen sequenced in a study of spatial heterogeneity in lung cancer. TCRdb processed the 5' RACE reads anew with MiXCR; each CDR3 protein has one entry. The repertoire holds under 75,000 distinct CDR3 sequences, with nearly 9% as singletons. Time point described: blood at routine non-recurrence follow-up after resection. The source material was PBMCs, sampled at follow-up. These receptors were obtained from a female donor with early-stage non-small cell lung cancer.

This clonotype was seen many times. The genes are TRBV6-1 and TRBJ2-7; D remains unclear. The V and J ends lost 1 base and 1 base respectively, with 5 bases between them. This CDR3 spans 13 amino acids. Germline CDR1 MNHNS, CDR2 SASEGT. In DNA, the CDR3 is TGTGCCAGCAGTGAAGGTAGATCCTACGAGCAGTACTTC. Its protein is CASSEGRSYEQYF.

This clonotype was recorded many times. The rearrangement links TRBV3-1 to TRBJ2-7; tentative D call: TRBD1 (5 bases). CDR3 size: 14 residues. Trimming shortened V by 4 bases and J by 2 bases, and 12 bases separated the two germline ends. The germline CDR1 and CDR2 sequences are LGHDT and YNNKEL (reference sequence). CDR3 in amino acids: CASSPRQGTYEQYF. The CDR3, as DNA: TGTGCCAGCAGCCCCCGCCAGGGCACCTACGAGCAGTACTTC.

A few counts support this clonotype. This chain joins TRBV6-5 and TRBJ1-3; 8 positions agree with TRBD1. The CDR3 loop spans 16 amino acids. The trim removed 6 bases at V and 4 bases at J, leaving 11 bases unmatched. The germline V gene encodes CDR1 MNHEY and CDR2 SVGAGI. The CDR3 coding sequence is TGTGCCAGCAGCCTGTCGACAGGGGCGGGAGGAAACACCATATATTTT. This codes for CASSLSTGAGGNTIYF.

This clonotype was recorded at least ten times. The CDR3 bases are TGTGCCAGCAGTCCGTTCTACGAGCAGTACTTC. Protein: CASSPFYEQYF. The rearrangement joins TRBV28 to TRBJ2-7; D not certain. Germline CDR1 MDHEN, CDR2 SYDVKM. There are 11 residues in the CDR3. V lost 5 bases, J lost 3 bases, and 5 bases lay in between.

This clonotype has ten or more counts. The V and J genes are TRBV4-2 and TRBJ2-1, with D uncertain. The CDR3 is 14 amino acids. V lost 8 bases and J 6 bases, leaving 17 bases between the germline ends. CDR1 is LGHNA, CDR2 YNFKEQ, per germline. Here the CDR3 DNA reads TGTGCCAGCGGACCCCCGGGTATGGGCAATGAGCAGTTCTTC. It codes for CASGPPGMGNEQFF.

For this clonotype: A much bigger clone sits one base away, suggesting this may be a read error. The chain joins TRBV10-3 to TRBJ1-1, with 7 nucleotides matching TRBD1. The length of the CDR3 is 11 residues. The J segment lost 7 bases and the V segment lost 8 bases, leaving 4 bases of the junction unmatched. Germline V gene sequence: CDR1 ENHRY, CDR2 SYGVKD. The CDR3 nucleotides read TGTGCCATCCCAACAGGGGTTGAAGCTTTCTTT. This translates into CAIPTGVEAFF.

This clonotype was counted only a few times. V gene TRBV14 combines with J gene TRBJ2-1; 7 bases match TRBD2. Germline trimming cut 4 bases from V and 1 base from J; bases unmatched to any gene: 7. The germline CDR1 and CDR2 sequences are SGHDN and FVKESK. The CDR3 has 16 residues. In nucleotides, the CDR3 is TGTGCCAGCAGCCTTATTAGCGGGCCATCCTACAATGAGCAGTTCTTC. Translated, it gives CASSLISGPSYNEQFF.

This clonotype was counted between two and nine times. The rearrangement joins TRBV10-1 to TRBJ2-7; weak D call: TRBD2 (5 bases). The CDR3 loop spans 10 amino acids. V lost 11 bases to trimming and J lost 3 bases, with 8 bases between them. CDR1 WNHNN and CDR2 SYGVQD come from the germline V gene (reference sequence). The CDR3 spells CAGENYEQYF. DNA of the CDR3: TGCGCCGGGGAGAACTACGAGCAGTACTTC.

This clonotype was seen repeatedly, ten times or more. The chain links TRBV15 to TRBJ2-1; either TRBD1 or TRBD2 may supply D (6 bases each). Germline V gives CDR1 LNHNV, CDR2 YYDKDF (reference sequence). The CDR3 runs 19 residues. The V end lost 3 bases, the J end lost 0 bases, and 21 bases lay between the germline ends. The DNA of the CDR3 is TGTGCCACCAGCAGCATGGGGGGCAAGGGGTCCAGCTCCTACAATGAGCAGTTCTTC. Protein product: CATSSMGGKGSSSYNEQFF.

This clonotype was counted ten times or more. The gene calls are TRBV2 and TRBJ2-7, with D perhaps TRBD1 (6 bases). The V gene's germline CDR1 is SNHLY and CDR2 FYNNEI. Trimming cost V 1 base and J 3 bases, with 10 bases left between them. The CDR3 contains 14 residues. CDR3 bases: TGTGCCAGCAGTGAAGAGCAGGGGATCTACGAGCAGTACTTC. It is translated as CASSEEQGIYEQYF.

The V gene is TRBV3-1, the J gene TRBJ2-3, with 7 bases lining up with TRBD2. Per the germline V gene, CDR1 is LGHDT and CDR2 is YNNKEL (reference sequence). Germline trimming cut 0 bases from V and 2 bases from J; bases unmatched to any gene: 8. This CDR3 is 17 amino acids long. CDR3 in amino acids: CASSQDRLAELTDTQYF. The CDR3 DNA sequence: TGTGCCAGCAGCCAAGATCGCCTAGCGGAACTCACAGATACGCAGTATTTT.

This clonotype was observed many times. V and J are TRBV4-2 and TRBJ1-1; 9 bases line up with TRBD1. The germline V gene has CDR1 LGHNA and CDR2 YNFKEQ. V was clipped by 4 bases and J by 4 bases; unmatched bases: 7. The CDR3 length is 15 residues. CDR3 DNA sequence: TGTGCCAGCAGCCGTATAGGGACAGGGCGCACTGAAGCTTTCTTT. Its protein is CASSRIGTGRTEAFF.

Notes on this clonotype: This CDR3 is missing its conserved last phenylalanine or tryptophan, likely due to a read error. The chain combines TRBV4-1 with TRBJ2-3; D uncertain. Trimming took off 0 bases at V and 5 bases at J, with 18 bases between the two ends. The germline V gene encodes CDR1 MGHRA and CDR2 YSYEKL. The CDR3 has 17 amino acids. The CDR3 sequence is CASSQDGPWQLKDTQYS. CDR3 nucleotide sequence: TGCGCCAGCAGCCAAGATGGTCCTTGGCAACTAAAAGATACGCAGTATTCT.

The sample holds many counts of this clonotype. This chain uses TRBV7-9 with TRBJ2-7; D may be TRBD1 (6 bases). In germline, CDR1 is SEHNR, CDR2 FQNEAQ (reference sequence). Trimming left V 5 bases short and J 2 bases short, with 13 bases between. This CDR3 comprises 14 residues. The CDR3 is CASSQDTGTYEQYF. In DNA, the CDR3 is TGTGCCAGCAGCCAGGACACAGGGACCTACGAGCAGTACTTC.

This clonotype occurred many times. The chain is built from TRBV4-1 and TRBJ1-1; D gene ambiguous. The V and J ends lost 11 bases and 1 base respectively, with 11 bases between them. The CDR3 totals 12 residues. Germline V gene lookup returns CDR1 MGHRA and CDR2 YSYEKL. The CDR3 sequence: CASVTGNTEAFF. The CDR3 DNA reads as TGCGCCTCAGTAACGGGGAACACTGAAGCTTTCTTT.

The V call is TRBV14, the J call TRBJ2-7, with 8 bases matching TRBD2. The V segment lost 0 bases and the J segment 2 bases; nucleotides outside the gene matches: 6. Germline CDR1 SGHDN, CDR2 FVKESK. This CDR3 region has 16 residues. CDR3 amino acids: CASSQDMGGRTYEQYF. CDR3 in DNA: TGTGCCAGCAGCCAAGATATGGGCGGGAGGACCTACGAGCAGTACTTC.

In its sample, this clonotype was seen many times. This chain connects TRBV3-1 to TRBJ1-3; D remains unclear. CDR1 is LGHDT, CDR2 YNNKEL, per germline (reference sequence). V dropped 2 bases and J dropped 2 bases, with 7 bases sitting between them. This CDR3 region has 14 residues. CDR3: CASSQFWAGNTIYF. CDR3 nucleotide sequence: TGTGCCAGCAGCCAATTCTGGGCTGGAAACACCATATATTTT.

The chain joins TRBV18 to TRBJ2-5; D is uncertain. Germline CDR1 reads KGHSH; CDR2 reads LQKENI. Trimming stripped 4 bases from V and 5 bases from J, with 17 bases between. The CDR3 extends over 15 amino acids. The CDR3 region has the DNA TGTGCCAGCTCACGAAACAGAAGATCCGGGGAGACCCAGTACTTC. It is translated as CASSRNRRSGETQYF.

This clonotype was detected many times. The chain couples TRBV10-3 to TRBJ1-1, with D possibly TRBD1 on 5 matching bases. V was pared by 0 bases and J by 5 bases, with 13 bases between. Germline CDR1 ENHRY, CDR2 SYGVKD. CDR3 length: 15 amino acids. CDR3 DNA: TGTGCCATCAGTGAGTCCGTGGGGGTGATTACTGAAGCTTTCTTT. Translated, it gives CAISESVGVITEAFF.

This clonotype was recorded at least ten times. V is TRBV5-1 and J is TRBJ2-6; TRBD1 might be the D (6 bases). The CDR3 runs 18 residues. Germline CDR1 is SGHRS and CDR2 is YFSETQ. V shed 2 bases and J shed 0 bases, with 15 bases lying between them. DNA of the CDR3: TGCGCCAGCAGCTTTAGGACAGCAGCAAGCTCTGGGGCCAACGTCCTGACTTTC. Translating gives CASSFRTAASSGANVLTF.

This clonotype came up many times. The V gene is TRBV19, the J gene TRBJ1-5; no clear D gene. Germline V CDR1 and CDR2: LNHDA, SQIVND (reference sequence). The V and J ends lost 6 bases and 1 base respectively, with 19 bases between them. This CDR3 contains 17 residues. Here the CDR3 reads CASSSIEAVWSNQPQHF. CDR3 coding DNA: TGTGCCAGTAGCAGTATTGAGGCGGTTTGGAGCAATCAGCCCCAGCATTTT.

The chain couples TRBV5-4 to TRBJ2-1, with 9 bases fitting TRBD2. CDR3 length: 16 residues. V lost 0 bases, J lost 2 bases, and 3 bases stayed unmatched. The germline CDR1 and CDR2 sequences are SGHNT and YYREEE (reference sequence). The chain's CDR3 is CASSLVRGRAYNEQFF. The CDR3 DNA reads TGTGCCAGCAGCTTGGTTCGCGGGAGGGCCTACAATGAGCAGTTCTTC.

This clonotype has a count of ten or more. The CDR3 nucleotides read TGTGCCAGCAGTGGGACAGAGAATTCACCCCTCCACTTT. Its protein product is CASSGTENSPLHF. The chain links TRBV11-2 to TRBJ1-6; 7 bases align to TRBD1. Germline CDR1 is SGHAT and CDR2 is FQNNGV. V dropped 6 bases and J dropped 7; count of bases not matched to a gene: 3. This CDR3 region has 13 residues.

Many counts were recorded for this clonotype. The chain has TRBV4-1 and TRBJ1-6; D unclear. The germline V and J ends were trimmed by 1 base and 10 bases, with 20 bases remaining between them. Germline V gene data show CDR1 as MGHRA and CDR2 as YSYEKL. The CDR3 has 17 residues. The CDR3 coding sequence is TGCGCCAGCAGCCAAGGAAACCGGGCCGTCCGGAACTCACCCCTCCACTTT. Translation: CASSQGNRAVRNSPLHF.

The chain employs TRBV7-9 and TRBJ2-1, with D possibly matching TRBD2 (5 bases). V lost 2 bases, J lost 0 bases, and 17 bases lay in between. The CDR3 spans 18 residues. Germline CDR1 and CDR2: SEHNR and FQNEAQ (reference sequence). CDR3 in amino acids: CASSLYGGFGSSYNEQFF. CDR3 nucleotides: TGTGCCAGCAGCTTATACGGCGGGTTTGGGTCCTCCTACAATGAGCAGTTCTTC.

The CDR3 here is CASSFWAGGYNEQFF. The CDR3 region has the DNA TGTGCCAGCAGTTTTTGGGCAGGGGGCTACAATGAGCAGTTCTTC. This sequence joins TRBV27 and TRBJ2-1; 7 bases fit TRBD1. Germline CDR1 is MNHEY and CDR2 is SMNVEV (reference sequence). With 3 bases clipped from V and 3 bases from J, the junction kept 5 bases outside the gene matches. The CDR3 is 15 amino acids.